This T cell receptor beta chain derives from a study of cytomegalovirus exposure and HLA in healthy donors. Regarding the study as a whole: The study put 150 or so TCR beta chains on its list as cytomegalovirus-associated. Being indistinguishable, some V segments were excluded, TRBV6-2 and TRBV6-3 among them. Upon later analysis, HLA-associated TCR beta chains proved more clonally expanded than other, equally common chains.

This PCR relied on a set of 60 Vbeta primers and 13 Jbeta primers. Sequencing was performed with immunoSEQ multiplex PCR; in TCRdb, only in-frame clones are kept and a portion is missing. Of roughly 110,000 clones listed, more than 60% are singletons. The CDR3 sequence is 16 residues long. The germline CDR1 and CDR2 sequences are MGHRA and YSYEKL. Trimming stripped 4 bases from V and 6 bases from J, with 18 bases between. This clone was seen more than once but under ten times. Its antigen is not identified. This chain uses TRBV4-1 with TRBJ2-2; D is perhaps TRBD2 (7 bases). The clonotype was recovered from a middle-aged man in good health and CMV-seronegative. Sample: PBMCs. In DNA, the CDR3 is TGCGCCAGCAGCCTAGGGGGGGCCAAGCTGTCCGGGGAGCTGTTTTTT. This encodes CASSLGGAKLSGELFF.